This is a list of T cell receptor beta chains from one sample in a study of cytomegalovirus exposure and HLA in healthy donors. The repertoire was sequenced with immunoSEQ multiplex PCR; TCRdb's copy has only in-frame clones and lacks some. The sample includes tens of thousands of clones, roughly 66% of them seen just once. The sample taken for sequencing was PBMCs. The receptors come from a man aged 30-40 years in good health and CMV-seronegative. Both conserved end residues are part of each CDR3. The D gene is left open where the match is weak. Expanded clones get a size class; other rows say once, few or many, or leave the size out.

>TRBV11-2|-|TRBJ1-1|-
TGTGCCAGCAGCTTAGGGAGGGTCGAAGCTTTCTTT
CASSLGRVEAFF
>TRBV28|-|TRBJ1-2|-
TGTGCCAGCAGTCCGCTTCCTGCTACAGGGAACTATGGCTACACCTTC
CASSPLPATGNYGYTF
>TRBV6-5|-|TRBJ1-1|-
TGTGCCAGCAGTCGTTACCCCAGGGCGAACACTGAAGCTTTCTTT
CASSRYPRANTEAFF
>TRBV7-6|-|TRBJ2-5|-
TGTGCCAGCAGCCTTATGACAAGTCAGGAGACCCAGTACTTC
CASSLMTSQETQYF
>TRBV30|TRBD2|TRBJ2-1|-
TGTGCCTGGAACCCCACGGGGAGGGCCAACAATGAGCAGTTCTTC
CAWNPTGRANNEQFF
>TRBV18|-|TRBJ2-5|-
TGTGCCAGCTCACGATCGACAGGATCAGAGACCCAGTACTTC
CASSRSTGSETQYF
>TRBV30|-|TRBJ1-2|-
TGTGCCTGGAGTCCCCGGGGAGCCACCAACTATGGCTACACCTTC
CAWSPRGATNYGYTF
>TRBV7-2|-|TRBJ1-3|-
TGTGCCAGCAGCCCACGGGTCTTTGACTCTGGAAACACCATATATTTT
CASSPRVFDSGNTIYF
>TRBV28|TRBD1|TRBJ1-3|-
TGTGCCAGCAGTTTACCCCCCCGGACAGGGTCTGGAAACACCATATATTTT
CASSLPPRTGSGNTIYF
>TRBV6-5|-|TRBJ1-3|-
TGTGCCAGCAGTTACTCACAACAGGGCCCTGGAAACACCATATATTTT
CASSYSQQGPGNTIYF
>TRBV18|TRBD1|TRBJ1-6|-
TGTGCCAGCTCACCCCCCCGGGGACAGGTGTACAATTCACCCCTCCACTTT
CASSPPRGQVYNSPLHF
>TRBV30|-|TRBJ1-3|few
TGTGCCTGGAGACCCTATCCCGGGACAAAGAACTCTGGAAACACCATATATTTT
CAWRPYPGTKNSGNTIYF
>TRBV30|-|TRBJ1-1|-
TGTGCCTGGGTCCAGGTTGAAGCTTTCTTT
CAWVQVEAFF
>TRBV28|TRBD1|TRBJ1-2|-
TGTGCCAGCAGCCCCACTCCGGGACAGGGGGCGGATAACTATGGCTACACCTTC
CASSPTPGQGADNYGYTF
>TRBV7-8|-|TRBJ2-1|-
TGTGCCAGCAGCTTATGGCGGGGTCGCAATGAGCAGTTCTTC
CASSLWRGRNEQFF
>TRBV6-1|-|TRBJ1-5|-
TGTGCCAGCAGAGGACAACCCAATCAGCCCCAGCATTTT
CASRGQPNQPQHF
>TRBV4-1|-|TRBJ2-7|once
TGCGCCAGCAGCCACCCCTCCTCGGGACTGACTCTCTCCTACGAGCAGTACTTC
CASSHPSSGLTLSYEQYF
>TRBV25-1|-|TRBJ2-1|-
TGTGCCAGCAAAGCAGGGACTCCGAACAATGAGCAGTTCTTC
CASKAGTPNNEQFF
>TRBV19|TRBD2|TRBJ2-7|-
TGTGCCAGTAAAAATAGGGCGGGAGATTACGAGCAGTACTTC
CASKNRAGDYEQYF
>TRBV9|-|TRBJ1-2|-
TGTGCCAGCATGCAGGGGAACTATGGCTACACCTTC
CASMQGNYGYTF
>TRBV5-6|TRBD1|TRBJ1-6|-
TGTGCCAGCAGCCCTGGGACAGCTAATTCACCCCTCCACTTT
CASSPGTANSPLHF
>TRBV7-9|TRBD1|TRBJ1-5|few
TGTGCCAGCAACCTAGGGACAGGGGATGAGCCCCAGCATTTT
CASNLGTGDEPQHF
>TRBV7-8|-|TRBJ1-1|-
TGTGCCAGCAGCTTAGGGGACTTCAGGAACACTGAAGCTTTCTTT
CASSLGDFRNTEAFF
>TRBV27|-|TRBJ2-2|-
TGTGCCAGCAGTACAGACCTGGGGCGACTCGGGGAGCTGTTTTTT
CASSTDLGRLGELFF
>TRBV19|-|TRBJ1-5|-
TGTGCCAGTGATGAAATTGCGGGGGAACGGAGGCAGCCCCAGCATTTT
CASDEIAGERRQPQHF
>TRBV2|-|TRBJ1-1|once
TGTGCCAGCACCGAGAGCACTGAAGCTTTCTTT
CASTESTEAFF
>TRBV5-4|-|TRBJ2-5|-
TGTGCCAGCAGTATTACAGGGCTCCAAGAGACCCAGTACTTC
CASSITGLQETQYF
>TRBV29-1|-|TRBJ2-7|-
TGCAGCGTTGGGGGCGTGGTGGACGAGCAGTACTTC
CSVGGVVDEQYF
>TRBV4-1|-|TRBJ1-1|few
TGCGCCAGCAGCCAGAGGGTCGGTAATGAAGCTTTCTTT
CASSQRVGNEAFF
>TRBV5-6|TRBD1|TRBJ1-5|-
TGTGCCAGCAGCCCGGACAGGGGGCGGGGCAATCAGCCCCAGCATTTT
CASSPDRGRGNQPQHF
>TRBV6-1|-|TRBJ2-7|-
TGTGCCAGCGAGGAGGAGTCCTACGAGCAGTACTTC
CASEEESYEQYF
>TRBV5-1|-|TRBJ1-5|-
TGCGCCAGCAGCTTGGAACCGAGTAGCAATCAGCCCCAGCATTTT
CASSLEPSSNQPQHF
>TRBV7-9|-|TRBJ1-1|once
TGTGCCAGCACCTTCGGGGGAAGAAGGAACACTGAAGCTTTCTTT
CASTFGGRRNTEAFF
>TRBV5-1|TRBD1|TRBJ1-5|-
TGCGCCAGCAGCTTCTCAGAGGGGGCCCTAGATTATAGCAATCAGCCCCAGCATTTT
CASSFSEGALDYSNQPQHF
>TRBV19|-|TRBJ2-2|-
TGTGCCAGTAGTATTTCCAGCCGGGATAGCGGGGAGCTGTTTTTT
CASSISSRDSGELFF
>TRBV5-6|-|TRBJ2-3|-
TGTGCCAGCAGCCCCCCTAACACAGATACGCAGTATTTT
CASSPPNTDTQYF
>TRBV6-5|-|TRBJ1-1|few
TGTGCCAGCAGTTCCCGGCAGGGCGCTGAAGCTTTCTTT
CASSSRQGAEAFF
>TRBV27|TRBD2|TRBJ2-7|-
TGTGCCAGCACCACGGGCGGAGGACTAGCGGGATCCTACGAGCAGTACTTC
CASTTGGGLAGSYEQYF
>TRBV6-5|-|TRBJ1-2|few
TGTGCCAGCAGTCCCTGGGGGGACAACTATGGCTACACCTTC
CASSPWGDNYGYTF
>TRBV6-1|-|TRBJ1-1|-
TGTGCCAGCAGGGCCAACACTGAAGCTTTCTTT
CASRANTEAFF
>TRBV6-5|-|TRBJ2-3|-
TGTGCCAGCAGTTACTCGCCGAGAGGCACAGATACGCAGTATTTT
CASSYSPRGTDTQYF
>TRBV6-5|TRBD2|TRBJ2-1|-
TGTGCCAGCAGTCGGTCTAGCGGGGGGCGCGGTGAGCAGTTCTTC
CASSRSSGGRGEQFF
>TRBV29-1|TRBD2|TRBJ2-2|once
TGCAGCGTTGCCGCGGGGGGCGCCTTGGGGGAGCTGTTTTTT
CSVAAGGALGELFF
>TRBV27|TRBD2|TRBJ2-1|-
TGTGCCAGCAGCCCCTTGGGAGCGGGGAATTACAATGAGCAGTTCTTC
CASSPLGAGNYNEQFF
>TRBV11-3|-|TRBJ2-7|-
TGTGCCAGCAGTTACAACATGGGGGGCGAGCAGTACTTC
CASSYNMGGEQYF
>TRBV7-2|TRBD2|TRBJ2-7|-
TGTGCCAGCAGCTCCGGGGGGGGAGCCTACTACGAGCAGTACTTC
CASSSGGGAYYEQYF
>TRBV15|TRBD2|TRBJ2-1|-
TGTGCCACCAGCCCCGGGGGGGCTTACAATGAGCAGTTCTTC
CATSPGGAYNEQFF
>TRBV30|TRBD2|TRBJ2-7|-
TGTGCCTGGGAACCCGGACTAGCGGGGGGCGCCGAGCAGTACTTC
CAWEPGLAGGAEQYF
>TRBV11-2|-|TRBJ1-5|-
TGTGCCAGCAGCATAGACATTAGCAATCAGCCCCAGCATTTT
CASSIDISNQPQHF